This is a list of T cell receptor beta chains from one sample in a study of T cell responses to AZD1222 COVID-19 vaccine. TCRdb's table, derived via immunoSEQ multiplex PCR, lists solely in-frame clones and lacks some. Among tens of thousands of clones listed, more than 70% were seen once. The sample in question was peripheral blood, obtained on day 0 of AZD1222 vaccination. The receptors come from an adult in good health. CDR3s include the opening cysteine and the closing phenylalanine or tryptophan. A D gene is named only where the DNA matches it firmly. Clone size is given for some rows only: seen once, a few or many times, or a class if the clone is expanded.

cdr3_length	d_call	clone_size	v_call	j_call	cdr3_aa	cdr3_nt
18	NA	NA	TRBV7-6	TRBJ2-2	CASSFPVGARGGTGELFF	TGTGCCAGCAGTTTCCCTGTAGGGGCCAGGGGCGGCACCGGGGAGCTGTTTTTT
15	NA	once	TRBV3-1/TRBV3-2	TRBJ1-3	CASSPPGRLGNTIYF	TGTGCCAGCAGCCCTCCCGGCAGGCTGGGAAACACCATATATTTT
16	NA	NA	TRBV5-1	TRBJ1-3	CASSRGGGSSGNTIYF	TGCGCCAGCAGCCGAGGCGGGGGCTCTAGTGGAAACACCATATATTTT
14	NA	NA	TRBV14	TRBJ1-4	CASSQDAGYGKLFF	TGTGCCAGCAGCCAAGATGCGGGGTATGGGAAACTGTTTTTT
14	NA	few	TRBV7-9	TRBJ2-1	CASSPSSSYNEQFF	TGTGCCAGCAGCCCGTCCAGCTCCTACAATGAGCAGTTCTTC
12	NA	NA	TRBV30	TRBJ2-1	CAWSRPVSEQFF	TGTGCCTGGAGTAGGCCAGTCAGTGAGCAGTTCTTC
11	NA	NA	TRBV12-3/TRBV12-4	TRBJ2-1	CASSYGNEQFF	TGTGCCAGCAGCTACGGCAATGAGCAGTTCTTC
18	NA	NA	TRBV11-3	TRBJ2-1	CASSLDQGGSSSYNEQFF	TGTGCCAGCAGCTTAGATCAGGGGGGGAGTAGCTCCTACAATGAGCAGTTCTTC
16	TRBD2	NA	TRBV19	TRBJ2-3	CASSMRTGLGTDTQYF	TGTGCCAGTAGTATGAGGACGGGACTAGGCACAGATACGCAGTATTTT
16	NA	NA	TRBV11-2	TRBJ2-7	CASSLVRGSSRNEQYF	TGTGCCAGCAGCTTAGTTCGGGGGTCCTCTCGTAACGAGCAGTACTTC
11	TRBD2	NA	TRBV11-2	TRBJ2-3	CATGGADTQYF	TGTGCCACCGGGGGGGCAGATACGCAGTATTTT
11	NA	NA	TRBV12-3/TRBV12-4	TRBJ1-2	CASSPGFGYTF	TGTGCCAGCAGCCCAGGGTTTGGCTACACCTTC
15	NA	NA	TRBV14	TRBJ1-4	CASSPERGTNEKLFF	TGTGCCAGCAGCCCAGAAAGGGGAACTAATGAAAAACTGTTTTTT
16	NA	few	TRBV9	TRBJ1-1	CASSPHTNFMNTEAFF	TGTGCCAGCAGCCCTCACACGAATTTCATGAACACTGAAGCTTTCTTT
17	NA	once	TRBV7-2	TRBJ1-1	CASSLGLLEVMNTEAFF	TGTGCCAGCAGCTTAGGACTTCTGGAGGTCATGAACACTGAAGCTTTCTTT
19	TRBD2	NA	TRBV9	TRBJ2-2	CASSVGLAGGPSRSGELFF	TGTGCCAGCAGCGTTGGACTAGCGGGAGGCCCGAGCAGGTCCGGGGAGCTGTTTTTT
12	TRBD1	NA	TRBV19	TRBJ1-2	CAIGQGGRGYTF	TGTGCCATTGGTCAAGGGGGCAGGGGCTACACCTTC
12	NA	NA	TRBV11-2	TRBJ2-5	CASSFQMETQYF	TGTGCCAGCAGCTTCCAAATGGAGACCCAGTACTTC
17	NA	NA	TRBV3-1/TRBV3-2	TRBJ2-1	CASSQESGVSFYNEQFF	TGTGCCAGCAGCCAAGAATCAGGGGTTAGTTTTTACAATGAGCAGTTCTTC
18	TRBD2	once	TRBV10-1	TRBJ2-2	CASSTGLAGGRNTGELFF	TGCGCCAGCTCTACGGGACTAGCGGGAGGCCGTAACACCGGGGAGCTGTTTTTT
15	NA	NA	TRBV28	TRBJ2-5	CASSPLLARGETQYF	TGTGCCAGCAGTCCATTACTAGCCCGGGGCGAGACCCAGTACTTC
17	TRBD1	NA	TRBV19	TRBJ1-6	CASSIRGTGDFTSPLHF	TGTGCCAGTAGTATTCGGGGGACAGGGGATTTTACTTCACCCCTCCACTTT
11	NA	NA	TRBV6-1	TRBJ2-3	CASSEALAQYF	TGTGCCAGCAGTGAAGCCTTGGCGCAGTATTTT
15	NA	few	TRBV15	TRBJ1-1	CATSRDHRSDTEAFF	TGTGCCACCAGCAGAGATCATCGATCGGACACTGAAGCTTTCTTT
13	NA	NA	TRBV6-5	TRBJ2-7	CASTDSLSYEQYF	TGTGCCAGTACCGACTCACTGAGCTACGAGCAGTACTTC
18	NA	NA	TRBV2	TRBJ2-7	CASSGRQKGSSYWGQQYF	TGTGCCAGCAGTGGGAGACAGAAAGGAAGCTCCTACTGGGGCCAGCAGTACTTC
13	NA	NA	TRBV27	TRBJ1-1	CASSLDWGTEAFF	TGTGCCAGCAGTTTGGACTGGGGGACTGAAGCTTTCTTT
14	TRBD1	few	TRBV28	TRBJ1-6	CASSTGQGRSPLHF	TGTGCCAGCAGTACGGGACAGGGGAGATCACCCCTCCACTTT
15	NA	NA	TRBV6-5	TRBJ2-6	CASKGQPSGANVLTF	TGTGCCAGCAAAGGACAGCCCTCTGGGGCCAACGTCCTGACTTTC
15	NA	once	TRBV5-5	TRBJ1-3	CASSLGFQSGNTIYF	TGTGCCAGCAGCTTGGGATTTCAGTCTGGAAACACCATATATTTT
15	NA	NA	TRBV6-1	TRBJ1-2	CASSERSGANYGYTF	TGTGCCAGCAGTGAACGATCGGGGGCCAACTATGGCTACACCTTC
12	NA	few	TRBV30	TRBJ1-1	CAWSPGDTEAFF	TGTGCCTGGAGTCCGGGAGACACTGAAGCTTTCTTT
18	TRBD2	NA	TRBV7-2	TRBJ2-3	CASSLLAGGPLGTDTQYF	TGTGCCAGCAGCCTACTAGCGGGAGGGCCATTGGGTACAGATACGCAGTATTTT
15	NA	NA	TRBV18	TRBJ1-3	CASSTDGFSGNTIYF	TGTGCCAGCTCAACAGACGGATTCTCTGGAAACACCATATATTTT
13	NA	NA	TRBV19	TRBJ1-1	CAVRGDMRTEAFF	TGTGCCGTACGAGGGGACATGAGGACTGAAGCTTTCTTT
15	TRBD1	NA	TRBV18	TRBJ1-2	CASSPRTGGDSGYTF	TGTGCCAGCTCACCGCGGACAGGGGGCGATAGTGGCTACACCTTC
16	NA	NA	TRBV28	TRBJ1-5	CASSLDFGGGNQPQHF	TGTGCCAGCAGTTTAGATTTCGGGGGGGGCAATCAGCCCCAGCATTTT
8	NA	NA	TRBV30	TRBJ1-1	CALGEAFF	TGTGCCTTGGGGGAAGCTTTCTTT
15	NA	NA	TRBV3-1/TRBV3-2	TRBJ1-2	CASSQDERPRLGYTF	TGTGCCAGCAGCCAAGATGAACGGCCCCGGCTCGGCTACACCTTC
15	TRBD1	few	TRBV11-2	TRBJ2-7	CASSLAPGTGHEQYF	TGTGCCAGCAGCTTAGCCCCCGGGACAGGGCACGAGCAGTACTTC
15	NA	NA	TRBV7-2	TRBJ2-3	CASSLRGASTDTQYF	TGTGCCAGCAGCTTACGCGGTGCTAGCACAGATACGCAGTATTTT
15	NA	NA	TRBV5-4	TRBJ2-1	CASSDGVTARNEQFF	TGTGCCAGCAGCGACGGGGTAACCGCGAGGAATGAGCAGTTCTTC
18	TRBD2	once	TRBV7-8	TRBJ2-3	CASNLDSLAGADTDTQYF	TGTGCCAGCAACCTAGATAGTCTAGCGGGAGCCGACACAGATACGCAGTATTTT
18	NA	NA	TRBV11-2	TRBJ1-3	CASSLGRGGRSPEDTIYF	TGTGCCAGCAGCCTCGGACGGGGCGGTAGGTCTCCTGAGGACACCATATATTTT
14	TRBD1	NA	TRBV27	TRBJ1-1	CASSNRGLNTEAFF	TGTGCCAGCAGTAACAGGGGATTGAACACTGAAGCTTTCTTT
12	TRBD1	NA	TRBV30	TRBJ1-2	CAWSLSTGIYTF	TGTGCCTGGAGTCTATCGACAGGGATCTACACCTTC
17	TRBD1	NA	TRBV27	TRBJ1-1	CASSLSPSTGMNTEAFF	TGTGCCAGCAGTTTATCCCCCTCGACAGGGATGAACACTGAAGCTTTCTTT
16	TRBD1	NA	TRBV11-3	TRBJ2-3	CASSPGTGFHTDTQYF	TGTGCCAGCAGCCCCGGGACAGGGTTCCACACAGATACGCAGTATTTT
13	NA	NA	TRBV5-6	TRBJ1-2	CASSLDGGYGYTF	TGTGCCAGCAGCTTGGACGGGGGGTATGGCTACACCTTC
15	NA	NA	TRBV5-1	TRBJ1-1	CASSLAAGPNTEAFF	TGCGCCAGCAGCTTGGCCGCAGGGCCGAACACTGAAGCTTTCTTT
16	NA	once	TRBV30	TRBJ1-3	CASIRTVRNSGNTIYF	TGTGCCTCGATCCGGACCGTAAGAAACTCTGGAAACACCATATATTTT
14	TRBD1	NA	TRBV5-1	TRBJ1-4	CASRVGTVNEKLFF	TGCGCCAGCAGGGTGGGGACAGTGAATGAAAAACTGTTTTTT
14	TRBD1	NA	TRBV7-3	TRBJ2-3	CASSPWTGKDTQYF	TGTGCCAGCAGCCCATGGACAGGGAAAGATACGCAGTATTTT
13	NA	NA	TRBV27	TRBJ2-7	CASSLGGYAEQYF	TGTGCCAGCAGTTTAGGAGGGTACGCCGAGCAGTACTTC
13	NA	NA	TRBV12-3/TRBV12-4	TRBJ1-2	CASTLTRNYGYTF	TGTGCCAGCACCCTCACACGAAACTATGGCTACACCTTC
14	TRBD1	NA	TRBV7-9	TRBJ2-7	CASSPGTGIYEQYF	TGTGCCAGCAGTCCAGGGACAGGGATCTACGAGCAGTACTTC
14	TRBD1	NA	TRBV6-5	TRBJ1-1	CASSYLTGDPEAFF	TGTGCCAGCAGTTACCTGACAGGGGACCCCGAAGCTTTCTTT